This is a list of T cell receptor beta chains from one sample in a study of T cells after yellow fever vaccination. One entry per CDR3 protein results from TCRdb running MiXCR on the 5' RACE reads. The sample shows about 340,000 distinct CDR3 sequences, almost 4% of them seen only once. Sequenced here: PBMCs, sampled 5 days after the yellow fever booster vaccination. The receptor source for this set is a man in his late teens or twenties who received the YFV17D yellow fever vaccine. The conserved cysteine and the conserved F or W are not part of the CDR3 here.

V: TRBV7-2; J: TRBJ2-6; CDR3: ASSLSGTAGANVLT
V: TRBV24-1; J: TRBJ1-1; CDR3: ATSGDSGTEAF
V: TRBV7-6; J: TRBJ1-1; CDR3: ASSLGRTGGDTEAF
V: TRBV25-1; J: TRBJ2-5; CDR3: ASRGQTDRETQY
V: TRBV4-3; J: TRBJ2-4; CDR3: ASSQDQTSRNIQY
V: TRBV24-1; J: TRBJ2-5; CDR3: ATSDPLAQETQY
V: TRBV5-1; J: TRBJ2-7; CDR3: ASSGDSYEQY
V: TRBV11-2; J: TRBJ2-3; CDR3: ASSLGPGTGRTDTQY
V: TRBV6-5; J: TRBJ2-7; CDR3: ASSFTDRVHEQY
V: TRBV6-6; J: TRBJ2-2; CDR3: ASSYRSGGPKNTGELF
V: TRBV20-1; J: TRBJ1-1; CDR3: SARSPDRANTEAF
V: TRBV11-2; J: TRBJ2-5; CDR3: ASRPGGGQGRRETQY
V: TRBV25-1; J: TRBJ1-6; CDR3: ASSEWLRNSPLH
V: TRBV4-1; J: TRBJ2-4; CDR3: ASSPDSRVNIQY
V: TRBV25-1; J: TRBJ2-5; CDR3: ASSDFPGGDQETQY
V: TRBV9; J: TRBJ1-2; CDR3: ASTSGQGALALGYT
V: TRBV5-1; J: TRBJ2-7; CDR3: ASSLDQRGIDEQY
V: TRBV5-1; J: TRBJ2-1; CDR3: ASSSHRGDEQF
V: TRBV6-6; J: TRBJ2-3; CDR3: ASSLEDFGTDTQY
V: TRBV27; J: TRBJ1-1; CDR3: ASSPWTLAYTEAF
V: TRBV28; J: TRBJ2-3; CDR3: ASSSHGLDTQY
V: TRBV20-1; J: TRBJ1-2; CDR3: SAQGGYGYT
V: TRBV4-3; J: TRBJ2-3; CDR3: ASSQGTSGVSTDTQY